The rows below give T cell receptor beta chains drawn from one sample of a study of blood T cell repertoires in COVID-19. Only in-frame clones appear in the TCRdb table, and some are missing; sequencing was by immunoSEQ multiplex PCR. The data show roughly 300,000 clones, around 87% seen once. Specimen: PBMCs or T cells enriched from blood (not recorded which). These TCRs come from a woman in her 30s who had recovered from COVID-19. Each CDR3 is given with its conserved first and last residue. Fields, in order: V gene, J gene, clone size, D gene, CDR3 DNA, CDR3 protein. A D gene is named only where the DNA matches it firmly. Size tells how often a clone was seen (once, few, many) or the class of an expanded clone, and some rows leave it out.

V gene: TRBV14; J gene: TRBJ1-2; clone size: .; D gene: .; CDR3 DNA: TGTGCCAGCAGCCAGGTACTAGAACTCTACGGCTACACCTTC; CDR3 protein: CASSQVLELYGYTF
V gene: TRBV18; J gene: TRBJ1-4; clone size: .; D gene: .; CDR3 DNA: TGTGCCAGCTCACCATCGAAACCGGAACTGTTTTTT; CDR3 protein: CASSPSKPELFF
V gene: TRBV10-3; J gene: TRBJ1-3; clone size: .; D gene: .; CDR3 DNA: TGTGCCATCAGTGAGATGGAGGCCTCTGGAAACACCATATATTTT; CDR3 protein: CAISEMEASGNTIYF
V gene: TRBV9; J gene: TRBJ1-3; clone size: once; D gene: .; CDR3 DNA: TGTGCCAGCAGCGTAGCTGGGAGCTCTGGAAACACCATATATTTT; CDR3 protein: CASSVAGSSGNTIYF
V gene: TRBV7-2; J gene: TRBJ1-2; clone size: .; D gene: .; CDR3 DNA: TGTGCCAGCAGCTTAGGGTTGGGGAGGGCGGATGGCTACACCTTC; CDR3 protein: CASSLGLGRADGYTF
V gene: TRBV30; J gene: TRBJ1-1; clone size: .; D gene: .; CDR3 DNA: TGTGCCCTCAGACAGGACACTGAAGCTTTCTTT; CDR3 protein: CALRQDTEAFF
V gene: TRBV15; J gene: TRBJ1-3; clone size: once; D gene: TRBD1; CDR3 DNA: TGTGCCACCAGCAGAGTTGGACAGGGGAGGAACACCATATATTTT; CDR3 protein: CATSRVGQGRNTIYF
V gene: TRBV5-1; J gene: TRBJ2-2; clone size: .; D gene: TRBD1; CDR3 DNA: TGCGCCAGCAGCTCCCGAGAGGGGGCGGCTGTCACCGGGGAGCTGTTTTTT; CDR3 protein: CASSSREGAAVTGELFF
V gene: TRBV10-2; J gene: TRBJ1-2; clone size: .; D gene: TRBD1; CDR3 DNA: TGCGCCAGCAGTGAGTCTCCGGGACAGTCCTATGGCTACACCTTC; CDR3 protein: CASSESPGQSYGYTF
V gene: TRBV6-5; J gene: TRBJ1-4; clone size: .; D gene: .; CDR3 DNA: TGTGCCAGCGCCCGACAGGCAACTAATGAAAAACTGTTTTTT; CDR3 protein: CASARQATNEKLFF
V gene: TRBV6-5; J gene: TRBJ1-2; clone size: .; D gene: TRBD1; CDR3 DNA: TGTGCCAGCACCGGAGGTCGACAGGGATCTTACCGCTACACCTTC; CDR3 protein: CASTGGRQGSYRYTF
V gene: TRBV7-9; J gene: TRBJ2-5; clone size: .; D gene: TRBD1; CDR3 DNA: TGTGCCAGCAGCTGGGGACAGAGTCAAGAGACCCAGTACTTC; CDR3 protein: CASSWGQSQETQYF
V gene: TRBV5-4; J gene: TRBJ1-2; clone size: few; D gene: TRBD1; CDR3 DNA: TGTGCCAGCAGCTTTCGGGACAGGGGTGACTATGGCTACACCTTC; CDR3 protein: CASSFRDRGDYGYTF
V gene: TRBV5-1; J gene: TRBJ2-1; clone size: few; D gene: TRBD1; CDR3 DNA: TGCGCCAGCAGCTCGGGGACAGGGAATGAGCAGTTCTTC; CDR3 protein: CASSSGTGNEQFF
V gene: TRBV5-1; J gene: TRBJ1-6; clone size: .; D gene: .; CDR3 DNA: TGCGCCAGCAGCTTGGCACCGGGGGATGGAGGCAATTCACCCCTCCACTTT; CDR3 protein: CASSLAPGDGGNSPLHF
V gene: TRBV7-8; J gene: TRBJ1-6; clone size: .; D gene: TRBD1; CDR3 DNA: TGTGCCAGCAGCTTAGCCAGCAGGGGGAATTCACCCCTCCACTTT; CDR3 protein: CASSLASRGNSPLHF
V gene: TRBV5-1; J gene: TRBJ1-1; clone size: .; D gene: TRBD1; CDR3 DNA: TGCGCCAGCAGCATTCTAGACAGGGGTAACACTGAAGCTTTCTTT; CDR3 protein: CASSILDRGNTEAFF
V gene: TRBV5-5; J gene: TRBJ1-1; clone size: .; D gene: .; CDR3 DNA: TGTGCCAGCAGCTTAGACCGGAGGGCTTTCTTT; CDR3 protein: CASSLDRRAFF
V gene: TRBV6-5; J gene: TRBJ1-2; clone size: .; D gene: TRBD1; CDR3 DNA: TGTGCCAGCAGTTACTTTCGGCAGGGGGACTATGGCTACACCTTC; CDR3 protein: CASSYFRQGDYGYTF
V gene: TRBV23-1; J gene: TRBJ2-5; clone size: .; D gene: TRBD2; CDR3 DNA: TGCGCCAGCTGCGGGGGTAATCAAGAGACCCAGTACTTC; CDR3 protein: CASCGGNQETQYF
V gene: TRBV7-5; J gene: TRBJ1-1; clone size: .; D gene: .; CDR3 DNA: TGTGTCAGAAGCTCTCGTAGGAGGGTAGCCACTGAAGCTTTCTTT; CDR3 protein: CVRSSRRRVATEAFF
V gene: TRBV6-5; J gene: TRBJ1-3; clone size: .; D gene: TRBD1; CDR3 DNA: TGTGCCAGCAGGGGACAGGGGATGTCTGGAAACACCATATATTTT; CDR3 protein: CASRGQGMSGNTIYF
V gene: TRBV2; J gene: TRBJ2-2; clone size: few; D gene: TRBD2; CDR3 DNA: TGTGCCAGCGTTCCGACTAGCGGGGGCCCCGGGGAGCTGTTTTTT; CDR3 protein: CASVPTSGGPGELFF
V gene: TRBV6-5; J gene: TRBJ1-2; clone size: .; D gene: .; CDR3 DNA: TGTGCCAGCAGTTACTCCCTACAGGGTTTCTACACCTTC; CDR3 protein: CASSYSLQGFYTF
V gene: TRBV6-2/TRBV6-3; J gene: TRBJ2-7; clone size: .; D gene: .; CDR3 DNA: TGTGCCAGCAGTTACCTATCGGGGGGCCCCTACGAGCAGTACTTC; CDR3 protein: CASSYLSGGPYEQYF
V gene: TRBV7-2; J gene: TRBJ2-3; clone size: .; D gene: .; CDR3 DNA: TGTGCCAGCAGCTTAGCAATAGCGGAGGGGGCCGATACGCAGTATTTT; CDR3 protein: CASSLAIAEGADTQYF
V gene: TRBV29-1; J gene: TRBJ1-5; clone size: .; D gene: .; CDR3 DNA: TGCAGCGTTGCAGGACAGCCCAATCAGCCCCAGCATTTT; CDR3 protein: CSVAGQPNQPQHF
V gene: TRBV20-1; J gene: TRBJ1-3; clone size: .; D gene: TRBD1; CDR3 DNA: TGCAGTGCTAGTTTTTTAGGGACAGGGGAGGGGAACACCATATATTTT; CDR3 protein: CSASFLGTGEGNTIYF
V gene: TRBV7-2; J gene: TRBJ2-2; clone size: .; D gene: TRBD1; CDR3 DNA: TGTGCCAGCAGTCCAGACAGGGTCACCGGGGAGCTGTTTTTT; CDR3 protein: CASSPDRVTGELFF
V gene: TRBV2; J gene: TRBJ1-1; clone size: .; D gene: .; CDR3 DNA: TGTGCCAGCAGTGAAGTTTCTGGCGGGACGCCGGTCAATGGTGCTTTCTTT; CDR3 protein: CASSEVSGGTPVNGAFF
V gene: TRBV9; J gene: TRBJ2-3; clone size: .; D gene: TRBD2; CDR3 DNA: TGTGCCAGCAGCGTAGGTAGGCGGGGGGTCACAGATACGCAGTATTTT; CDR3 protein: CASSVGRRGVTDTQYF
V gene: TRBV7-6; J gene: TRBJ2-2; clone size: .; D gene: .; CDR3 DNA: TGTGCCAGCAGCTTGGGCCCCGTGGGGACTTCCGGGGAGCTGTTTTTT; CDR3 protein: CASSLGPVGTSGELFF
V gene: TRBV19; J gene: TRBJ1-1; clone size: .; D gene: .; CDR3 DNA: TGTGCCAGTAGTAGGGTCTGGGGCCAAGGAAACACTGAAGCTTTCTTT; CDR3 protein: CASSRVWGQGNTEAFF
V gene: TRBV19; J gene: TRBJ2-1; clone size: .; D gene: .; CDR3 DNA: TGTGCCACCCGGGGCTCCTACAATGAGCAGTTCTTC; CDR3 protein: CATRGSYNEQFF
V gene: TRBV19; J gene: TRBJ2-5; clone size: .; D gene: TRBD1; CDR3 DNA: TGTGCCAGTAGTATTCGGACAGGGGGGTCGTCCCAGTACTTC; CDR3 protein: CASSIRTGGSSQYF
V gene: TRBV1; J gene: TRBJ2-7; clone size: .; D gene: .; CDR3 DNA: TGCACCAGCAATTTACGGGGGTTCTACGAGCAGTACTTC; CDR3 protein: CTSNLRGFYEQYF
V gene: TRBV3-1/TRBV3-2; J gene: TRBJ1-2; clone size: .; D gene: TRBD1; CDR3 DNA: TGTGCCAGCAGTCTACAGGGGCTGCACTATGGCTACACCTTC; CDR3 protein: CASSLQGLHYGYTF
V gene: TRBV18; J gene: TRBJ1-3; clone size: .; D gene: .; CDR3 DNA: TGTGCCAGCTCACGGGCATTTAGCTCTGGAAACACCATATATTTT; CDR3 protein: CASSRAFSSGNTIYF
V gene: TRBV7-2; J gene: TRBJ1-1; clone size: .; D gene: .; CDR3 DNA: TGTGCCAGCAGCTTACACAGTCGACAGGCGGGCACTGAAGCTTTCTTT; CDR3 protein: CASSLHSRQAGTEAFF
V gene: TRBV6-5; J gene: TRBJ1-4; clone size: .; D gene: .; CDR3 DNA: TGTGCCAGCAGACAACCGGGGGGCACTAATGAAAAACTGTTTTTT; CDR3 protein: CASRQPGGTNEKLFF
V gene: TRBV5-6; J gene: TRBJ1-5; clone size: .; D gene: TRBD1; CDR3 DNA: TGTGCCAGCAACAGGGGGCCCACGCAGCCCCAGCATTTT; CDR3 protein: CASNRGPTQPQHF
V gene: TRBV19; J gene: TRBJ1-5; clone size: .; D gene: .; CDR3 DNA: TGTGCCAGTAGTATCGTCGGAGGGAATCAGCCCCAGCATTTT; CDR3 protein: CASSIVGGNQPQHF
V gene: TRBV11-2; J gene: TRBJ2-7; clone size: .; D gene: .; CDR3 DNA: TGTGCCAGCAGCTTAGATCTTATCGGGGAGCAGTACTTC; CDR3 protein: CASSLDLIGEQYF
V gene: TRBV2; J gene: TRBJ2-1; clone size: .; D gene: .; CDR3 DNA: TGTGCCAGCAGTATGACGGGCTCCTACAATGAGCAGTTCTTC; CDR3 protein: CASSMTGSYNEQFF
V gene: TRBV18; J gene: TRBJ2-3; clone size: .; D gene: .; CDR3 DNA: TGTGCCAGCTCACCAATACCTTTGGAGGGTTTTAGCACAGATACGCAGTATTTT; CDR3 protein: CASSPIPLEGFSTDTQYF
V gene: TRBV6-1; J gene: TRBJ2-5; clone size: .; D gene: .; CDR3 DNA: TGTGCCAGCAGTGACCTACAGGTCCCAGGTGGGACCCAGTACTTC; CDR3 protein: CASSDLQVPGGTQYF
V gene: TRBV28; J gene: TRBJ1-1; clone size: .; D gene: .; CDR3 DNA: TGTGCCAGCAGCCCAACAGGGCCTGAAGCTTTCTTT; CDR3 protein: CASSPTGPEAFF
V gene: TRBV9; J gene: TRBJ1-4; clone size: .; D gene: .; CDR3 DNA: TGTGCCAGCAGTAGGGGGGGACTTAATGAAAAACTGTTTTTT; CDR3 protein: CASSRGGLNEKLFF
V gene: TRBV24-1; J gene: TRBJ1-6; clone size: .; D gene: TRBD1; CDR3 DNA: TGTGCCACCAGTGACGATGGGACAGCCTATAATTCACCCCTCCACTTT; CDR3 protein: CATSDDGTAYNSPLHF
V gene: TRBV5-6; J gene: TRBJ2-7; clone size: .; D gene: .; CDR3 DNA: TGTGCCAGCAGCACGACTGGGGGGACCTACGAGCAGTACTTC; CDR3 protein: CASSTTGGTYEQYF
V gene: TRBV20-1; J gene: TRBJ1-6; clone size: .; D gene: .; CDR3 DNA: TGCAGTGCTAGAGATGATAATCGAGCGGATTTC; CDR3 protein: CSARDDNRADF
V gene: TRBV6-6; J gene: TRBJ2-4; clone size: .; D gene: TRBD2; CDR3 DNA: TGTGCCAGCACCTCGAGCGGGGGGAGAAACATTCAGTACTTC; CDR3 protein: CASTSSGGRNIQYF